The 19 T cell receptor beta chains reported below all come from one sample, sequenced in a study of post-analysis software for immune sequencing data. Findings and caveats of the study: In patients, about five TRBV segments were more frequent than in controls, with TRBV5-6, TRBV5-1 and TRBV20-1 among them.

Unique molecular identifiers featured in each of the TCR beta cDNA libraries. TCRdb ran MiXCR on the PCR reads and lists one entry per CDR3 protein. The table lists 350,000 to 450,000 distinct CDR3 sequences, approximately 39% of them singletons. No antigen has been assigned to these receptors. The specimen sequenced was blood. The source is a girl aged 2 to 9 with multiple sclerosis.

In the case of this clonotype: At one end, the junction sequence differs from germline, possibly due to a read error. The rearrangement joins TRBV28 to TRBJ2-7; a weak D match, TRBD2 (7 bases). The CDR3 is 13 amino acids. CDR1 and CDR2 (germline): MDHEN, SYDVKM. The CDR3, as DNA: TGTGTCAGCAGGATACAGGGAGGGTACGAGCAGTACTTC. It is translated as CVSRIQGGYEQYF.

V and J are TRBV7-2 and TRBJ1-1; perhaps TRBD1 as D (5 bases). CDR1 SGHTA and CDR2 FQGNSA come from the germline V gene. This CDR3 has 13 residues. The V gene lost 1 base and the J gene lost 4 bases, with 7 bases spanning the gap. The CDR3 coding sequence is TGTGCCAGCAGCTTAGTCGGGGCCACTGAAGCTTTCTTT. Its translation is CASSLVGATEAFF. Together with reference TRBV7-2 and TRBJ1-1, the CDR3 gives the full variable domain: GAGVSQSPSNKVTEKGKDVELRCDPISGHTALYWYRQSLGQGLEFLIYFQGNSAPDKSGLPSDRFSAERTGGSVSTLTIQRTQQEDSAVYLCASSLVGATEAFFGQGTRLTVV.

The rearrangement joins TRBV7-6 to TRBJ1-5; weak D call: TRBD1 (5 bases). Germline CDR1 is SGHVS and CDR2 is FNYEAQ. The CDR3 spans 15 residues. The V gene lost 4 bases and the J gene lost 4 bases, with 14 bases spanning the gap. The CDR3 spells CASSSQPAGNQPQHF. The DNA for the CDR3 is TGTGCCAGCAGCTCGCAACCTGCAGGGAATCAGCCCCAGCATTTT.

The chain combines TRBV27 with TRBJ2-1, with unresolved D. Germline CDR1 reads MNHEY; CDR2 reads SMNVEV (reference sequence). Trimming took 6 bases from V and 5 from J, leaving 8 bases between them. This CDR3 spans 12 amino acids. The CDR3 protein is CASRRLNNEQFF. CDR3 sequence (DNA): TGTGCCAGCAGGAGACTTAACAATGAGCAGTTCTTC.

Worth noting for this clonotype: This could be a read error, since a much larger clone is one nucleotide away. This rearrangement joins TRBV12-3 or TRBV12-4 to TRBJ2-3; D gene uncertain. The CDR3 is 12 residues long. CDR3 nucleotide sequence: TGTGCCGGCAGCTTATACACGGATACGCAGTATTTT. This codes for CAGSLYTDTQYF.

The chain recombines TRBV20-1 with TRBJ2-7; D is uncertain. This CDR3 spans 12 amino acids. V lost 6 bases and J 2 bases, leaving 11 bases between the germline ends. The germline gives CDR1 DFQATT, CDR2 SNEGSKA (reference sequence). CDR3 region: CSARASTYEQYF. The CDR3 coding sequence is TGCAGTGCAAGGGCTAGTACCTACGAGCAGTACTTC.

The chain has TRBV14 and TRBJ1-2, with D tentatively TRBD1 (5 bases). V lost 4 bases, J lost 8 bases, and 11 bases lay in between. CDR3 length: 12 amino acids. Looked up from germline, CDR1 is SGHDN and CDR2 is FVKESK. CDR3 amino acids: CASSLGGRGYTF. The CDR3 DNA is TGTGCCAGCAGCCTTGGGGGTCGCGGCTACACCTTC.

The chain couples TRBV10-3 to TRBJ2-1, with TRBD1 as a possible D gene (5 bases). This CDR3 is 15 amino acids long. Trimming shortened V by 2 bases and J by 4 bases, and 12 bases separated the two germline ends. In germline, CDR1 is ENHRY, CDR2 SYGVKD. The CDR3 reads CAISEPGKLYNEQFF. DNA of the CDR3: TGTGCCATCAGTGAGCCAGGGAAGTTGTACAATGAGCAGTTCTTC.

This chain joins TRBV7-6 and TRBJ2-1, with D maybe TRBD2 (5 bases). Germline CDR1 reads SGHVS; CDR2 reads FNYEAQ. V shed 1 base and J shed 7 bases, with 11 bases lying between them. There are 14 residues in the CDR3. The CDR3, as DNA: TGTGCCAGCAGCTTAGGAGAGGGCCAAAATGAGCAGTTCTTC. It translates to CASSLGEGQNEQFF.

To note about this clonotype: One end of the junction does not line up with germline, which may come from a read error. The J gene is TRBJ2-5, the V gene TRBV3-1; a weak D match, TRBD2 (6 bases). Germline lookup yields CDR1 LGHDT and CDR2 YNNKEL (reference sequence). The CDR3 totals 14 residues. The CDR3: CAISQPGLQETQYF. CDR3 nucleotide sequence: TGTGCCATCAGCCAACCGGGACTTCAAGAGACCCAGTACTTC.

The CDR3 here is CCVRVSNQPQHF. For the CDR3, the DNA is TGCTGTGTACGAGTTAGCAATCAGCCCCAGCATTTT. The V call is TRBV20-1, the J call TRBJ1-5; the D is unclear. This CDR3 has 12 amino acids. Germline values: CDR1 DFQATT, CDR2 SNEGSKA (reference sequence).

J is TRBJ1-2 and V is TRBV28; D gene ambiguous. This CDR3 contains 13 residues. Germline V gene data show CDR1 as MDHEN and CDR2 as SYDVKM. V lost 2 bases, J lost 6 bases, and 10 bases lay in between. The CDR3 loop reads CASSLDRVHGYTF. DNA of the CDR3: TGTGCCAGCAGTTTAGATAGGGTTCATGGCTACACCTTC.

The V gene is TRBV12-3 or TRBV12-4, the J gene TRBJ2-7; 7 bases are shared with TRBD2. This CDR3 comprises 13 residues. V lost 1 base and J lost 4; bases outside the gene matches: 1. CDR3 in DNA: TGTGCCAGCAGTTTAGGGACTAGGTACGAGCAGTACTTC. Encoded protein: CASSLGTRYEQYF.

V gene TRBV4-1 combines with J gene TRBJ2-7, with 7 bases identical to TRBD2. The CDR3 contains 14 residues. The germline V gene has CDR1 MGHRA and CDR2 YSYEKL. The J segment lost 6 bases and the V segment lost 3 bases, leaving 8 bases of the junction unmatched. The CDR3 sequence: CASSQTSSTCEQYF. Written as DNA, the CDR3 is TGCGCCAGCAGCCAGACTAGCTCGACCTGCGAGCAGTACTTC.

The V gene is TRBV6-5, the J gene TRBJ2-7; D not certain. Trimming pared 2 bases from V and 2 bases from J, leaving 7 bases between. CDR1 is MNHEY, CDR2 SVGAGI, per germline. The length of the CDR3 is 13 residues. CDR3 nucleotides: TGTGCCAGCAGTTACCCGACCACCTACGAGCAGTACTTC. Its translation is CASSYPTTYEQYF.

This clonotype was observed a few times. This chain links TRBV25-1 with TRBJ2-7, with unresolved D. The DNA end lines up better with TRBJ2-5; the J call may be wrong. CDR1 MGHDK and CDR2 SYGVNS come from the germline V gene. The CDR3 spans 14 residues. The CDR3 region has the DNA TGTGCCAGCAGTGAATTGGTGGCAGAAGAGACCCAGTACTTC. Protein: CASSELVAEETQYF.

This clonotype was seen a single time. The V gene is TRBV4-2, the J gene TRBJ1-2; tentatively, D is TRBD1 (6 bases). V lost 3 bases, J lost 6 bases, and 17 bases lay in between. The germline gives CDR1 LGHNA, CDR2 YNFKEQ. This CDR3 contains 15 residues. Here the CDR3 DNA reads TGTGCCAGCAGCCACGCAGGGAGGGGGAAGGATGGCTACACCTTC. As protein: CASSHAGRGKDGYTF.

The sample holds a few counts of this clonotype. The rearrangement links TRBV4-2 to TRBJ2-3; TRBD2 agrees at 9 bases. The CDR3 loop spans 16 amino acids. CDR1 LGHNA and CDR2 YNFKEQ come from the germline V gene. V was clipped by 0 bases and J by 3 bases; unmatched bases: 4. CDR3 sequence reads: CASSQETSGRTDTQYF. The CDR3 coding sequence is TGTGCCAGCAGCCAAGAGACAAGCGGGAGGACAGATACGCAGTATTTT.

The chain uses TRBV27 and TRBJ2-1; no firm D call. Germline lookup yields CDR1 MNHEY and CDR2 SMNVEV (reference sequence). The CDR3 has 14 residues. The V end was cut by 4 bases, the J end by 1 base, with 8 bases between. CDR3 in amino acids: CASSSWRSYNEQFF. CDR3 bases: TGTGCCAGCAGTTCCTGGCGGTCCTACAATGAGCAGTTCTTC.